Each of the 24 T cell receptor beta chains below was sequenced from the same sample in a study of cytomegalovirus exposure and HLA in healthy donors. Libraries were prepared by immunoSEQ multiplex PCR; TCRdb keeps only in-frame clonotypes and omits some of them. This table holds around 70,000 clones, over 80% found once. Sequencing was carried out using PBMCs. Receptor source: a man aged 18 to 29 in good health and CMV-seronegative.

The chain employs TRBV28 and TRBJ2-2; maybe TRBD2 (5 bases). The germline gives CDR1 MDHEN, CDR2 SYDVKM. This CDR3 has 15 residues. V was cut by 1 base and J by 2 bases, with 8 bases left in between. The CDR3 DNA reads as TGTGCCAGCAGTTTATCGGGGAGAAACACCGGGGAGCTGTTTTTT. This encodes CASSLSGRNTGELFF.

V gene TRBV7-3 combines with J gene TRBJ2-7; TRBD2 might be the D (5 bases). The CDR3 consists of 13 residues. Germline assignment: CDR1 SGHTA and CDR2 FQGTGA. V was pared by 4 bases and J by 4 bases, with 11 bases between. As DNA, the CDR3 is TGTGCCAGCAGCTCTACTAGTCGTTACGAGCAGTACTTC. Its translation is CASSSTSRYEQYF.

The chain recombines TRBV11-2 with TRBJ2-2; TRBD1 matches at 8 bases. The CDR3 loop spans 14 amino acids. Looked up from germline, CDR1 is SGHAT and CDR2 is FQNNGV. With 5 bases clipped from V and 5 bases from J, the junction kept 4 bases outside the gene matches. CDR3 region: CASSARTGTGELFF. The CDR3 DNA follows: TGTGCCAGCAGCGCCCGGACAGGGACCGGGGAGCTGTTTTTT.

The rearrangement joins TRBV5-4 to TRBJ2-7, with 12 bases that match TRBD2. V trimming: 4 bases; J trimming: 5 bases; junction bases outside the gene matches: 7. The length of the CDR3 is 15 residues. Germline-derived CDR1 and CDR2 are SGHNT and YYREEE (reference sequence). DNA of the CDR3: TGTGCCAGCAGCCGGGTGACTAGCGGGAGCCACGAGCAGTACTTC. Translated: CASSRVTSGSHEQYF.

This chain links TRBV2 with TRBJ2-1; D is unresolved. The V and J ends lost 6 bases and 9 bases respectively, with 18 bases between them. This CDR3 contains 14 residues. Germline V gene lookup returns CDR1 SNHLY and CDR2 FYNNEI. CDR3 loop: CASRTQLTSGEQFF. The CDR3 DNA is TGTGCCAGCAGAACCCAACTTACCTCCGGTGAGCAGTTCTTC.

Note on this clone: The germline gene is not matched at one end of the junction; a read error may be the cause. V and J are TRBV7-7 and TRBJ2-1, with 8 nucleotides matching TRBD2. The length of the CDR3 is 14 residues. Germline CDR1 is SSHAT and CDR2 is FNYEAQ (reference sequence). The CDR3 is CASSPSGWTNEQFF. In DNA, the CDR3 is TGTGCTAGCAGCCCTAGCGGGTGGACTAATGAGCAGTTCTTC.

The chain links TRBV6-1 to TRBJ2-7, with 10 bases matching TRBD1. From germline, CDR1 is MNHNS and CDR2 SASEGT. The junction had 7 bases not matched to a gene; V was cut back by 5 bases and J by 6 bases. The CDR3 has 14 residues. DNA for the CDR3: TGTGCCAGCAGTCGGGGACAGGGGTTTCGCGAGCAGTACTTC. Protein product: CASSRGQGFREQYF.

The chain carries TRBV6-5 and TRBJ1-4; 7 nucleotides line up with TRBD1. The V gene's germline CDR1 is MNHEY and CDR2 SVGAGI. This CDR3 has 15 amino acids. The V segment lost 6 bases and the J segment 5 bases; nucleotides outside the gene matches: 9. Here the CDR3 DNA reads TGTGCCAGCAGGTTACCGGGACAGACAAATGAAAAACTGTTTTTT. This translates into CASRLPGQTNEKLFF.

V is TRBV7-2 and J is TRBJ2-5; tentative D call: TRBD2 (6 bases). The CDR3 covers 14 residues. CDR1 is SGHTA and CDR2 is FQGNSA in the germline V gene. Trimming stripped 5 bases from V and 5 bases from J, with 15 bases between. The CDR3 spells CASSQDPRGETQYF. In DNA, the CDR3 is TGTGCCAGCAGCCAGGACCCGCGGGGTGAGACCCAGTACTTC.

The chain carries TRBV4-3 and TRBJ2-3, with 8 nucleotides matching TRBD2. V was pared by 0 bases and J by 4 bases, with 6 bases of the junction left unmatched. CDR1 and CDR2 (germline): LGHNA, YSLEER. The CDR3 is 16 amino acids. The CDR3 here is CASSQEPSGSADTQYF. The CDR3 DNA reads as TGCGCCAGCAGCCAAGAGCCCAGCGGGAGTGCAGATACGCAGTATTTT.

The chain joins TRBV18 to TRBJ2-2; 7 bases map to TRBD1. From germline, CDR1 is KGHSH and CDR2 LQKENI. The CDR3 length is 16 residues. Germline trimming cut 3 bases from V and 0 bases from J; bases unmatched to any gene: 4. The CDR3 sequence is CASSPTGFANTGELFF. CDR3 nucleotide sequence: TGTGCCAGCTCACCGACAGGGTTCGCGAACACCGGGGAGCTGTTTTTT. Complete variable domain (other parts from reference TRBV18 and TRBJ2-2): NAGVMQNPRHLVRRRGQEARLRCSPMKGHSHVYWYRQLPEEGLKFMVYLQKENIIDESGMPKERFSAEFPKEGPSILRIQQVVRGDSAAYFCASSPTGFANTGELFFGEGSRLTVL.

The V call is TRBV9, the J call TRBJ2-3, with 7 bases fitting TRBD2. This CDR3 is built from 14 residues. Looked up from germline, CDR1 is SGDLS and CDR2 is YYNGEE. Trimming cost V 0 bases and J 4 bases; bases outside gene matches: 2. Here the CDR3 DNA reads TGTGCCAGCAGCGTAGACCGGGGGGCAGATACGCAGTATTTT. Its protein product is CASSVDRGADTQYF.

In DNA form, the CDR3 reads TGCAGCGTGCGCCCGGGACTAGTGTATACAGATACGCAGTATTTT. This codes for CSVRPGLVYTDTQYF. The V gene is TRBV29-1, the J gene TRBJ2-3; 8 bases are shared with TRBD2. With V trimmed by 6 bases and J by 3 bases, 11 bases remained unmatched. This CDR3 region has 15 residues. Germline-derived CDR1 and CDR2 are SQVTM and ANQGSEA.

This clone was detected only a few times. The rearrangement joins TRBV5-5 to TRBJ1-1; no firm D call. In germline, CDR1 is SGHKS, CDR2 YYEKEE (reference sequence). V lost 5 bases and J 3 bases, leaving 5 bases between the germline ends. The CDR3 length is 11 residues. The CDR3 is CASRAYTEAFF. The CDR3 bases are TGTGCCAGCAGGGCTTACACTGAAGCTTTCTTT.

The chain uses TRBV5-4 and TRBJ2-7; a possible D gene is TRBD1 (6 bases). CDR3 length: 15 amino acids. Germline-derived CDR1 and CDR2 are SGHNT and YYREEE (reference sequence). Trimming cost V 4 bases and J 0 bases, with 14 bases left between them. CDR3 protein: CASSQRTDLSYEQYF. In DNA, the CDR3 is TGTGCCAGCAGCCAACGGACAGATCTCTCCTACGAGCAGTACTTC.

The rearrangement joins TRBV19 to TRBJ1-2; 8 nucleotides agree with TRBD1. In germline, CDR1 is LNHDA, CDR2 SQIVND (reference sequence). CDR3 length: 16 residues. V was pared by 5 bases and J by 6 bases, with 14 bases of the junction left unmatched. The CDR3 DNA is TGTGCCAGTAGTTCCTGGGACAGGAGGGGAATGGATGGCTACACCTTC. Translating gives CASSSWDRRGMDGYTF.

This clone was recorded only once. The J gene is TRBJ1-5, the V gene TRBV27; 10 bases match TRBD1. The ends lost 1 base at V and 9 bases at J; junction bases unmatched: 18. Germline V CDR1 and CDR2: MNHEY, SMNVEV (reference sequence). The CDR3 runs 19 residues. CDR3 loop: CASSLCVRGQGPTKRPQHF. CDR3 in DNA: TGTGCCAGCAGTTTATGTGTTAGGGGACAGGGGCCAACAAAGAGGCCCCAGCATTTT.

The chain combines TRBV19 with TRBJ2-3, with 9 bases identical to TRBD1. This CDR3 is built from 16 residues. The V and J ends lost 5 bases and 0 bases, in that order; junction bases with no gene match: 6. CDR1 is LNHDA, CDR2 SQIVND, per germline (reference sequence). CDR3 nucleotide sequence: TGTGCCAGTAGTCCCGGGACAGGGACAAGCACAGATACGCAGTATTTT. Its translation: CASSPGTGTSTDTQYF.

The rearrangement joins TRBV7-6 to TRBJ2-1, with 11 bases identical to TRBD2. The CDR3 runs to 18 residues. CDR1 is SGHVS, CDR2 FNYEAQ, per germline. The ends lost 2 bases at V and 7 bases at J; junction bases unmatched: 13. Here the CDR3 DNA reads TGTGCCAGCAGCTTACGACCCTTAGCGGGAGGGCCGGGGAATGAGCAGTTCTTC. Translation: CASSLRPLAGGPGNEQFF.

The chain has TRBV7-3 and TRBJ2-3; TRBD2 might be the D (5 bases). Germline-derived CDR1 and CDR2 are SGHTA and FQGTGA. The CDR3 loop spans 15 amino acids. V was pared by 1 base and J by 5 bases, with 13 bases between. The CDR3 region is CASSLIFGIGDTQYF. For the CDR3, the DNA is TGTGCCAGCAGCTTAATTTTCGGGATTGGAGATACGCAGTATTTT.

The chain links TRBV19 to TRBJ2-6; D perhaps matches TRBD1 (6 bases). The CDR3 has 17 amino acids. CDR1 LNHDA and CDR2 SQIVND come from the germline V gene (reference sequence). V shed 1 base and J shed 2 bases, with 12 bases lying between them. CDR3 nucleotide sequence: TGTGCCAGTAGTATAGTCCAGGGGAGCACTGGGGCCAACGTCCTGACTTTC. This sequence encodes CASSIVQGSTGANVLTF.

The chain links TRBV27 to TRBJ2-3; 8 bases are a match to TRBD2. V dropped 6 bases and J dropped 5; count of bases not matched to a gene: 13. Germline V CDR1 and CDR2: MNHEY, SMNVEV (reference sequence). CDR3 length equals 16 residues. CDR3 region: CASRRPGDAGGDTQYF. The CDR3 region has the DNA TGTGCCAGCAGAAGGCCAGGCGATGCGGGGGGAGATACGCAGTATTTT.

This clone was observed a single time. This chain connects TRBV19 to TRBJ2-7; maybe TRBD2 (6 bases). CDR3 length: 14 amino acids. Trimming removed 5 bases at V and 4 bases at J, with 15 bases between. Germline V lookup: CDR1 LNHDA, CDR2 SQIVND (reference sequence). Written as DNA, the CDR3 is TGTGCCAGTAGTGGTGGGACTGTTCCATACGAGCAGTACTTC. As protein: CASSGGTVPYEQYF.

The rearrangement links TRBV6-5 to TRBJ1-2, with D perhaps TRBD1 (6 bases). Trimming took off 4 bases at V and 2 bases at J, with 14 bases between the two ends. The CDR3 contains 15 residues. Germline loops: CDR1 MNHEY, CDR2 SVGAGI. The CDR3 DNA sequence: TGTGCCAGCAGTTCCATCACAGGGTCCAACTATGGCTACACCTTC. Translated: CASSSITGSNYGYTF.